This T cell receptor beta chain came from a study of blood T cell repertoires in COVID-19. The authors' processing: Reference gene primer amplification gave nucleated cell count estimates. This table comes from immunoSEQ multiplex PCR, and its TCRdb copy is limited to in-frame clones, with some not included. The D gene and trimming were derived from the DNA, and the V and J assignments and clone size from that table. The sample has 100,000 to 140,000 clones, 84% seen once. V was pared by 2 bases and J by 4 bases, with 7 bases between. Germline V gene lookup returns CDR1 SGHTA and CDR2 FQGTGA. The CDR3 totals 13 residues.

This receptor was identified in a human donor in a cohort sampled during active COVID-19. This rearrangement joins TRBV7-3 to TRBJ2-3; D is ambiguous. The specimen sequenced was peripheral blood. CDR3 sequence: CASSLAAADTQYF. The CDR3 nucleotides are TGTGCCAGCAGCTTAGCGGCGGCAGATACGCAGTATTTT.